This is a list of T cell receptor beta chains from one sample in a study of blood T cell repertoires in COVID-19. Here immunoSEQ multiplex PCR was the method, and the copy in TCRdb shows in-frame clones only, minus some. The sample holds approximately 160,000 clones, approximately 82% seen once. The sample consisted of peripheral blood. These receptor sequences come from a man in his 70s who had recovered from COVID-19. The CDR3 runs from the conserved cysteine through the conserved F or W. The D gene is left open where the match is weak. Clone size is stated in some rows and not others, as once, few, many or a class when expanded.

TRBJ2-7	TRBV2	14	TRBD2	.	TGTGCCAGCAGGGTCCGCGGGGGGACGGAGGAGCAGTACTTC	CASRVRGGTEEQYF
TRBJ2-1	TRBV28	15	TRBD2	once	TGTGCCAGCAGTTTAATAGCGGGGACCTACAATGAGCAGTTCTTC	CASSLIAGTYNEQFF
TRBJ2-1	TRBV19	17	.	.	TGTGCCAGTAGTCTACCTGTCGCGAGATCCGGTTACAATGAGCAGTTCTTC	CASSLPVARSGYNEQFF
TRBJ2-1	TRBV6-5	12	TRBD2	.	TGTGCCAGCAGTTACTCGGGACTAGAGCAGTTCTTC	CASSYSGLEQFF
TRBJ1-2	TRBV7-9	12	.	.	TGTGCTTTAGGGGGATTGAACTATGGCTACACCTTC	CALGGLNYGYTF
TRBJ1-1	TRBV5-1	17	.	.	TGCGCCAGCAGCTTGTCGGGGGTCAATGGCATGAACACTGAAGCTTTCTTT	CASSLSGVNGMNTEAFF
TRBJ2-7	TRBV3-1/TRBV3-2	14	TRBD1	.	TGTGCCAGCAGCCCGGGACAGGGGCGCGACGAGCAGTACTTC	CASSPGQGRDEQYF
TRBJ2-4	TRBV19	17	TRBD2	.	TGTGCCAGTAGTATAGGACTAGCGGGTATAGCCAAAAACATTCAGTACTTC	CASSIGLAGIAKNIQYF
TRBJ2-5	TRBV29-1	13	TRBD2	.	TGCAGCGTCGACCCGGGGGGAGGAGAGACCCAGTACTTC	CSVDPGGGETQYF
TRBJ2-5	TRBV10-3	16	.	.	TGTGCCATCAGTGGGGCAGGCCTTATGGCCCAAGAGACCCAGTACTTC	CAISGAGLMAQETQYF
TRBJ2-7	TRBV7-6	16	.	once	TGTGCCAGCAGCTTTCCCGACTCCTTTGTCTCCTACGAGCAGTACTTC	CASSFPDSFVSYEQYF
TRBJ2-5	TRBV2	15	TRBD1	.	TGTGCCAGCAGAGAGGGACAGGCTGATTTGGAGACCCAGTACTTC	CASREGQADLETQYF
TRBJ2-3	TRBV5-1	15	TRBD2	.	TGCGCCAGCAGCTCGGGGACTAGCGGGACCGATACGCAGTATTTT	CASSSGTSGTDTQYF
TRBJ1-1	TRBV4-2	15	.	few	TGTGCCAGCAGCCAAGGTACCGGGGGTCGCACTGAAGCTTTCTTT	CASSQGTGGRTEAFF
TRBJ2-2	TRBV19	17	TRBD2	.	TGTGCCAGTAGTAGGACTAGCGGGAGGGCCGAGGCCGGGGAGCTGTTTTTT	CASSRTSGRAEAGELFF